This is a list of T cell receptor beta chains from one sample in a study of spatial heterogeneity in lung cancer. TCRdb reanalysed the 5' RACE reads using MiXCR and keeps one entry per CDR3 protein. The sample lists about 17,000 distinct CDR3 sequences, 19% seen once, with more than 13% in the top ten. The sample in question was PBMCs, obtained at surgery. Receptors were obtained from a male donor with early-stage non-small cell lung cancer. CDR3s include the opening cysteine and the closing phenylalanine or tryptophan. D genes are given only for firm matches. Where a row states a size, it is once, few, many or the class of an expanded clone; other rows omit it.

v_gene: TRBV12-3/TRBV12-4
d_gene: NA
abundance: many
j_gene: TRBJ2-1
CDR3nt: TGTGCCAGCAGTGATTCCTATAGCTCCTACAATGAGCAGTTCTTC
CDR3aa: CASSDSYSSYNEQFF

v_gene: TRBV5-1
d_gene: NA
abundance: NA
j_gene: TRBJ1-3
CDR3nt: TGCGCCAGCAGCTTCCAGGGAGACCTTCCCGGAAACACCATATATTTT
CDR3aa: CASSFQGDLPGNTIYF

v_gene: TRBV11-2
d_gene: TRBD2
abundance: many
j_gene: TRBJ2-7
CDR3nt: TGTGCCAGCAGCTCCTGGACTAGCGGTTCCTACGAGCAGTACTTC
CDR3aa: CASSSWTSGSYEQYF

v_gene: TRBV12-3/TRBV12-4
d_gene: TRBD1
abundance: many
j_gene: TRBJ2-7
CDR3nt: TGTGCCAGCAGCAGGACAGGGGAGAACGAGCAGTACTTC
CDR3aa: CASSRTGENEQYF

v_gene: TRBV7-7
d_gene: NA
abundance: many
j_gene: TRBJ2-7
CDR3nt: TGTGCTAGCAGCTCAGGACCGGTGGGCGAGCAGTACTTC
CDR3aa: CASSSGPVGEQYF

v_gene: TRBV7-6
d_gene: NA
abundance: many
j_gene: TRBJ1-1
CDR3nt: TGTGCCAGCAGCTTAGCCTTGAACACTGAAGCTTTCTTT
CDR3aa: CASSLALNTEAFF

v_gene: TRBV7-3
d_gene: TRBD2
abundance: NA
j_gene: TRBJ2-1
CDR3nt: TGTGCCAGCAGCCCGGGACTACAATACAATGAGCAGTTCTTC
CDR3aa: CASSPGLQYNEQFF

v_gene: TRBV7-7
d_gene: NA
abundance: NA
j_gene: TRBJ2-7
CDR3nt: TGTGCTAGCAGCTTAGGGCAGGGTACTACCTACGAGCAGTACTTC
CDR3aa: CASSLGQGTTYEQYF

v_gene: TRBV10-1
d_gene: TRBD2
abundance: few
j_gene: TRBJ2-3
CDR3nt: TGCGCCAGCGCTCCTAGCGGGGGGTCTCACACAGATACGCAGTATTTT
CDR3aa: CASAPSGGSHTDTQYF

v_gene: TRBV6-1
d_gene: NA
abundance: few
j_gene: TRBJ2-3
CDR3nt: TGTGCCAGCAGTGAAATTTTGGGGAGCTCAGATACGCAGTATTTT
CDR3aa: CASSEILGSSDTQYF

v_gene: TRBV7-9
d_gene: TRBD1
abundance: medium-sized
j_gene: TRBJ2-7
CDR3nt: TGTGCCAGCAGCATAGGACAGGGGTACGAGCAGTACTTC
CDR3aa: CASSIGQGYEQYF

v_gene: TRBV14
d_gene: NA
abundance: NA
j_gene: TRBJ2-5
CDR3nt: TGTGCCAGCAGCCAAGAAGCGATAACCCAGTACTTC
CDR3aa: CASSQEAITQYF

v_gene: TRBV19
d_gene: NA
abundance: medium-sized
j_gene: TRBJ2-1
CDR3nt: TGTGCCAGTACGGGGGACTCCTACAATGAGCAGTTCTTC
CDR3aa: CASTGDSYNEQFF

v_gene: TRBV5-6
d_gene: TRBD2
abundance: many
j_gene: TRBJ2-1
CDR3nt: TGTGCCAGCAGCCCCCAACTAGCGGGGGGCGGCAATGAGCAGTTCTTC
CDR3aa: CASSPQLAGGGNEQFF

v_gene: TRBV5-1
d_gene: TRBD1
abundance: many
j_gene: TRBJ2-5
CDR3nt: TGCGCCAGCAATCGAGCCCCGGGGACAGGAAGATCTCAAGAGACCCAGTACTTC
CDR3aa: CASNRAPGTGRSQETQYF

v_gene: TRBV6-5
d_gene: NA
abundance: many
j_gene: TRBJ1-2
CDR3nt: TGTGCCAGCAGCCAGCTGGGGGCTAACTATGGCTACACCTTC
CDR3aa: CASSQLGANYGYTF

v_gene: TRBV12-3/TRBV12-4
d_gene: TRBD1
abundance: many
j_gene: TRBJ2-1
CDR3nt: TGTGCCAGCAGTCCCAGACAGGGGGCGTGGGATGAGCAGTTCTTC
CDR3aa: CASSPRQGAWDEQFF

v_gene: TRBV23-1
d_gene: NA
abundance: many
j_gene: TRBJ2-3
CDR3nt: TGCGCCAGCAGTCCCTCGCGGGTGACGGATACGCAGTATTTT
CDR3aa: CASSPSRVTDTQYF

v_gene: TRBV7-6
d_gene: NA
abundance: many
j_gene: TRBJ2-2
CDR3nt: TGTGCCAGCAGCTTAAATCAGGGTGTTCGAGTCACCGGGGAGCTGTTTTTT
CDR3aa: CASSLNQGVRVTGELFF

v_gene: TRBV6-1
d_gene: NA
abundance: NA
j_gene: TRBJ2-2
CDR3nt: TGTGCCACCCAGGGTCGCAGCTACACCGGGGAGCTGTTTTTT
CDR3aa: CATQGRSYTGELFF

v_gene: TRBV13
d_gene: TRBD2
abundance: many
j_gene: TRBJ2-3
CDR3nt: TGTGCCAGCAGCTCCACTAGCGGGGGAGGAGATACGCAGTATTTT
CDR3aa: CASSSTSGGGDTQYF

v_gene: TRBV6-6
d_gene: NA
abundance: NA
j_gene: TRBJ2-2
CDR3nt: TGTGCCAGCAGTTCCCACCAAGGCACCGGGGAGCTGTTTTTT
CDR3aa: CASSSHQGTGELFF

v_gene: TRBV25-1
d_gene: NA
abundance: medium-sized
j_gene: TRBJ2-7
CDR3nt: TGTGCCAGCAGCAAAAACGAGGGGTTGTCGAACGAGCAGTACTTC
CDR3aa: CASSKNEGLSNEQYF

v_gene: TRBV6-2/TRBV6-3
d_gene: NA
abundance: NA
j_gene: TRBJ2-1
CDR3nt: TGTGCCAGCAAAGGGAACTACAATGAGCAGTTCTTC
CDR3aa: CASKGNYNEQFF

v_gene: TRBV5-1
d_gene: NA
abundance: NA
j_gene: TRBJ2-3
CDR3nt: TGCGCCAGCAGCTTACAGTTCCGCACAGATACGCAGTATTTT
CDR3aa: CASSLQFRTDTQYF

v_gene: TRBV7-9
d_gene: NA
abundance: many
j_gene: TRBJ1-2
CDR3nt: TGTGCCAGCAGCTTAGCGAGGCAGAGGAAAAACTATGGCTACACCTTC
CDR3aa: CASSLARQRKNYGYTF

v_gene: TRBV7-6
d_gene: NA
abundance: few
j_gene: TRBJ1-1
CDR3nt: TGTGCCAGCAGCTCATACTACACTGAAGCTTTCTTT
CDR3aa: CASSSYYTEAFF

v_gene: TRBV28
d_gene: TRBD1
abundance: few
j_gene: TRBJ2-7
CDR3nt: TGTGCCAGCAGGACACCGGGACAGGGGGACGACGAGCAGTACTTC
CDR3aa: CASRTPGQGDDEQYF

v_gene: TRBV5-1
d_gene: NA
abundance: NA
j_gene: TRBJ2-3
CDR3nt: TGCGCCAGCAGCTTGGAGGGGCGGGGCAACACAGATACGCAGTATTTT
CDR3aa: CASSLEGRGNTDTQYF

v_gene: TRBV10-3
d_gene: NA
abundance: medium-sized
j_gene: TRBJ1-1
CDR3nt: TGTGCCGCGTTACCGAGCCCGAACACTGAAGCTTTCTTT
CDR3aa: CAALPSPNTEAFF

v_gene: TRBV6-2/TRBV6-3
d_gene: NA
abundance: NA
j_gene: TRBJ2-1
CDR3nt: TGTGCCAGCCTTACCCCCTCCCGGGGGTACAATGAGCAGTTCTTC
CDR3aa: CASLTPSRGYNEQFF